This T cell receptor (beta chain) appears in the sequencing data of a study of blood T cell repertoires in COVID-19. V was pared by 8 bases and J by 3 bases, with 13 bases between. Germline CDR1 MNHEY, CDR2 SVGAGI. The CDR3 is 14 residues long. Recruited during active infection, patients (from Seattle) were subsequently followed longitudinally. As handled by the study authors: Reference gene primer amplification in the assay estimated nucleated cell counts. TCRdb keeps only in-frame clones here, not all; method: immunoSEQ multiplex PCR. D and trimming come from the DNA, and the V and J calls and clone size come from that table. The table lists about 200,000 clones, 85% of them singletons.

This receptor was identified in a man between 60 and 75 years old with COVID-19, enrolled during active disease. The source material was peripheral blood. This chain joins TRBV6-5 and TRBJ2-2; D gene unclear. The CDR3 loop reads CASLLPRDTGELFF. The CDR3 DNA reads as TGTGCCAGCCTCCTACCCCGGGACACCGGGGAGCTGTTTTTT.